These 26 T cell receptor beta chains were all obtained from the same sample, sequenced in a study of technical replicates of blood from four donors. Generated by immunoSEQ multiplex PCR, the TCRdb table keeps only in-frame clones and is missing some. This sample has more than 65,000 clones; 85% to 95% occur once, and the top ten carry 0.35% to 0.5%. Sample: T cells isolated from PBMCs. The source is a human donor in good health.

The chain is built from TRBV5-1 and TRBJ2-7, with 7 positions matching TRBD2. CDR1 is SGHRS, CDR2 YFSETQ, per germline. V lost 2 bases and J lost 5; bases outside the gene matches: 13. This CDR3 comprises 16 residues. The CDR3 nucleotides are TGCGCCAGCAGCTTCAGGACTAGTCGGGAGGTCCACGAGCAGTACTTC. It yields the protein CASSFRTSREVHEQYF.

In its sample, this clone was seen once. The V and J genes are TRBV28 and TRBJ2-1; tentative D call: TRBD2 (5 bases). Germline values: CDR1 MDHEN, CDR2 SYDVKM. The CDR3 is 17 amino acids. V lost 5 bases to trimming and J lost 2 bases, with 19 bases between them. CDR3 nucleotide sequence: TGTGCCAGCAGTAAAAAGAGGGCCAAGGACGCCTACAATGAGCAGTTCTTC. Its protein product is CASSKKRAKDAYNEQFF.

The CDR3 DNA reads as TGCGCCAGCAGCCAGGGCTTGGGACTAGCGGTTTACGAGCAGTACTTC. Translated, it gives CASSQGLGLAVYEQYF. The chain is built from TRBV4-1 and TRBJ2-7, with 11 positions matching TRBD2. Trimming removed 3 bases from V and 4 bases from J; junction bases left unmatched: 8. This CDR3 has 16 amino acids. Germline V gene sequence: CDR1 MGHRA, CDR2 YSYEKL.

The chain uses TRBV2 and TRBJ2-1; maybe TRBD2 (6 bases). The CDR3 is 14 amino acids. V was trimmed by 8 bases and J by 3 bases, leaving 14 bases between them. CDR1 and CDR2 (germline): SNHLY, FYNNEI. CDR3 protein: CASWSSAGYNEQFF. In DNA, the CDR3 is TGTGCCAGCTGGTCTAGCGCTGGCTACAATGAGCAGTTCTTC.

The chain links TRBV6-6 to TRBJ2-1; 13 positions agree with TRBD2. There are 16 residues in the CDR3. The trim removed 6 bases at V and 2 bases at J, leaving 4 bases unmatched. Germline V gene data show CDR1 as MNHNY and CDR2 as SVGAGI (reference sequence). The CDR3, as DNA: TGTGCCAGCAGCAGGACTAGCGGGAGTACCTACAATGAGCAGTTCTTC. It translates to CASSRTSGSTYNEQFF.

This clone was recorded once. The CDR3 DNA reads as TGCAGCGTTGATAGGGCGGGAATGAATGAGCAGTTCTTC. It translates to CSVDRAGMNEQFF. V gene TRBV29-1 combines with J gene TRBJ2-1; maybe TRBD2 (6 bases). In germline, CDR1 is SQVTM, CDR2 ANQGSEA. Trimming took off 3 bases at V and 7 bases at J, with 13 bases between the two ends. The CDR3 length is 13 residues.

The chain recombines TRBV19 with TRBJ1-1; TRBD1 might be the D (5 bases). The CDR3 totals 13 residues. V dropped 3 bases and J dropped 2 bases, with 7 bases sitting between them. Germline CDR1 and CDR2: LNHDA and SQIVND (reference sequence). DNA for the CDR3: TGTGCCAGTAGTATGGGGCAAAACACTGAAGCTTTCTTT. Translating gives CASSMGQNTEAFF. The whole variable domain, filled in from reference TRBV19 and TRBJ1-1, reads DGGITQSPKYLFRKEGQNVTLSCEQNLNHDAMYWYRQDPGQGLRLIYYSQIVNDFQKGDIAEGYSVSREKKESFPLTVTSAQKNPTAFYLCASSMGQNTEAFFGQGTRLTVV.

V is TRBV6-1 and J is TRBJ1-5; 7 positions match TRBD1. The CDR3 contains 14 residues. J lost 0 bases, V lost 8 bases, and 4 bases had no gene match. Germline V lookup: CDR1 MNHNS, CDR2 SASEGT. The CDR3 spells CASYRGISNQPQHF. DNA for the CDR3: TGTGCCAGCTACAGGGGAATTAGCAATCAGCCCCAGCATTTT.

The table lists this clone with a count of one. This chain connects TRBV2 to TRBJ2-7, with 7 bases that match TRBD2. CDR1 and CDR2 from the germline V gene are SNHLY and FYNNEI. Trimming removed 2 bases from V and 9 bases from J; junction bases left unmatched: 10. CDR3 size: 14 residues. DNA for the CDR3: TGTGCCAGCAGTGAAACCTATCGTGGGGAGGGGCAGTACTTC. It yields the protein CASSETYRGEGQYF.

This rearrangement joins TRBV10-1 to TRBJ2-6; D is possibly TRBD1 (6 bases). This CDR3 spans 15 amino acids. The germline V gene encodes CDR1 WNHNN and CDR2 SYGVQD (reference sequence). The V gene lost 4 bases and the J gene lost 0 bases, with 7 bases spanning the gap. The CDR3 nucleotides read TGCGCCAGCAGTGGACAGGTCTCTGGGGCCAACGTCCTGACTTTC. Amino acids: CASSGQVSGANVLTF.

A single count supports this clone. This sequence joins TRBV2 and TRBJ1-5, with D perhaps TRBD1 (6 bases). This CDR3 is built from 13 residues. Germline assignment: CDR1 SNHLY and CDR2 FYNNEI. Trimming cost V 8 bases and J 5 bases, with 13 bases left between them. The CDR3 loop reads CASLQGVDQPQHF. The CDR3 DNA reads as TGTGCCAGCTTACAGGGAGTCGATCAGCCCCAGCATTTT. Full variable domain (missing parts from reference TRBV2 and TRBJ1-5): EPEVTQTPSHQVTQMGQEVILRCVPISNHLYFYWYRQILGQKVEFLVSFYNNEISEKSEIFDDQFSVERPDGSNFTLKIRSTKLEDSAMYFCASLQGVDQPQHFGDGTRLSIL.

The CDR3 sequence: CASSLLSSGGYTF. The CDR3 nucleotides read TGTGCCAGCAGTTTACTCTCTTCGGGAGGCTACACCTTC. V usage is TRBV27 and J usage is TRBJ1-2, with no clear D. Germline V gives CDR1 MNHEY, CDR2 SMNVEV (reference sequence). The CDR3 has 13 residues. Between the trimmed V and J ends, which lost 2 bases and 8 bases, there was a span of 12 bases.

V is TRBV11-2 and J is TRBJ2-7; no clear D gene. The CDR3 runs 13 residues. V was trimmed by 0 bases and J by 2 bases, leaving 5 bases between them. Germline V gene lookup returns CDR1 SGHAT and CDR2 FQNNGV. CDR3 residues: CASSLDRPYEQYF. CDR3 DNA: TGTGCCAGCAGCTTAGACAGGCCCTACGAGCAGTACTTC.

The rearrangement links TRBV6-5 to TRBJ2-5; a possible D gene is TRBD1 (5 bases). CDR1 and CDR2 (germline): MNHEY, SVGAGI. The V gene lost 5 bases and the J gene lost 1 base, with 5 bases spanning the gap. The CDR3 sequence is 12 residues long. CDR3 DNA sequence: TGTGCCAGCAGTCAGGGCCAAGAGACCCAGTACTTC. Encoded protein: CASSQGQETQYF.

The chain couples TRBV11-2 to TRBJ2-5; D is uncertain. This CDR3 has 11 residues. The germline V gene encodes CDR1 SGHAT and CDR2 FQNNGV. Trimming stripped 5 bases from V and 2 bases from J, with 3 bases between. The CDR3 bases are TGTGCCAGCAGCGTACAAGAGACCCAGTACTTC. Translation: CASSVQETQYF.

The chain uses TRBV29-1 and TRBJ1-2; D possibly corresponds to TRBD1 (5 bases). Germline V gives CDR1 SQVTM, CDR2 ANQGSEA. This CDR3 comprises 12 residues. The V gene lost 7 bases and the J gene lost 1 base, with 10 bases spanning the gap. The DNA of the CDR3 is TGCAGCGGGGGGGGTGATAACTATGGCTACACCTTC. This codes for CSGGGDNYGYTF.

This chain connects TRBV19 to TRBJ2-1; 13 nucleotides agree with TRBD2. Per the germline V gene, CDR1 is LNHDA and CDR2 is SQIVND (reference sequence). The CDR3 extends over 13 amino acids. Trimming at V came to 10 bases and at J to 12 bases, leaving 9 bases not matched to a gene. CDR3 coding DNA: TGTGCCACTTCGACTAGCGGGAGGTTGGGGCAGTTCTTC. Translating it yields CATSTSGRLGQFF.

The rearrangement links TRBV7-9 to TRBJ2-7, with 10 bases that match TRBD2. V was pared by 6 bases and J by 2 bases, with 4 bases of the junction left unmatched. The germline V gene has CDR1 SEHNR and CDR2 FQNEAQ (reference sequence). CDR3 length: 14 amino acids. The CDR3 nucleotides read TGTGCCAGCAGTTCCACTAGCGGGACCTACGAGCAGTACTTC. It yields the protein CASSSTSGTYEQYF.

The chain links TRBV30 to TRBJ2-7; 7 bases fit TRBD2. Trimming removed 3 bases from V and 0 bases from J; junction bases left unmatched: 11. The CDR3 runs to 16 residues. Germline V gene lookup returns CDR1 GTSNPN and CDR2 SVGIG (reference sequence). Written as DNA, the CDR3 is TGTGCCTGGAGACCTTTCCGGACTAGAAGCTCCTACGAGCAGTACTTC. It translates to CAWRPFRTRSSYEQYF.

This sequence joins TRBV11-2 and TRBJ2-7; 9 nucleotides agree with TRBD1. Germline V gives CDR1 SGHAT, CDR2 FQNNGV. The CDR3 extends over 13 amino acids. V gave up 5 bases and J gave up 3 bases; unmatched junction bases: 2. The CDR3 here is CASSPDRGYEQYF. CDR3 coding DNA: TGTGCCAGCAGCCCGGACAGGGGCTACGAGCAGTACTTC. Full variable domain (outside the CDR3, taken from reference TRBV11-2 and TRBJ2-7): EAGVAQSPRYKIIEKRQSVAFWCNPISGHATLYWYQQILGQGPKLLIQFQNNGVVDDSQLPKDRFSAERLKGVDSTLKIQPAKLEDSAVYLCASSPDRGYEQYFGPGTRLTVT.

This chain connects TRBV18 to TRBJ2-3, with 11 bases matching TRBD2. This CDR3 is 15 amino acids long. CDR1 and CDR2 from the germline V gene are KGHSH and LQKENI. With V trimmed by 4 bases and J by 3 bases, 3 bases remained unmatched. The CDR3 here is CASSLLAGGTDTQYF. The CDR3 nucleotides are TGTGCCAGCTCACTTCTAGCGGGAGGTACAGATACGCAGTATTTT.

The chain uses TRBV7-9 and TRBJ2-7; the match to TRBD1 covers 8 bases. CDR1 and CDR2 from the germline V gene are SEHNR and FQNEAQ (reference sequence). Trimming at V came to 5 bases and at J to 6 bases, leaving 12 bases not matched to a gene. The CDR3 loop spans 15 amino acids. Here the CDR3 reads CASSPMDREDSEQYF. CDR3 DNA sequence: TGTGCCAGCAGCCCGATGGACAGGGAGGATTCCGAGCAGTACTTC.

This clone appeared a single time. The J gene is TRBJ2-7, the V gene TRBV7-2; no reliable D call. The CDR3 loop spans 13 amino acids. Germline CDR1 SGHTA, CDR2 FQGNSA. The V end was cut by 1 base, the J end by 1 base, with 5 bases between. In DNA, the CDR3 is TGTGCCAGCAGCTTAGATTTATCCTACGAGCAGTACTTC. Translated: CASSLDLSYEQYF.

The rearrangement uses TRBV4-1 and TRBJ2-7, with 8 bases that match TRBD1. Germline loops: CDR1 MGHRA, CDR2 YSYEKL. The V segment lost 5 bases and the J segment 2 bases; nucleotides outside the gene matches: 2. The CDR3 runs to 13 residues. CDR3 DNA: TGCGCCAGCAGCGGACAGGGACCCTACGAGCAGTACTTC. The encoded protein is CASSGQGPYEQYF.

The count of this clone is one. J is TRBJ2-1 and V is TRBV10-2, with TRBD2 identical over 11 bases. V lost 6 bases and J lost 8; bases outside the gene matches: 6. The CDR3 length is 14 residues. Germline CDR1 and CDR2: WSHSY and SAAADI. DNA of the CDR3: TGCGCCAGCAGCAATAGCGGGAGGGCCTATGAGCAGTTCTTC. Amino acid sequence: CASSNSGRAYEQFF.

The chain uses TRBV6-6 and TRBJ1-2; D is unclear. The CDR3 loop spans 13 amino acids. V lost 5 bases to trimming and J lost 5 bases, with 12 bases between them. CDR1 and CDR2 (germline): MNHNY, SVGAGI (reference sequence). The CDR3 spells CASSDEQSYGYTF. The CDR3 coding sequence is TGTGCCAGCAGTGACGAACAGAGTTATGGCTACACCTTC.